This T cell receptor (beta chain) was documented in a study of blood T cell repertoires in COVID-19. Study context: From T cells, B-cell-depleted T cells, or PBMCs came the material, which was cDNA or gDNA.

Sequencing used immunoSEQ multiplex PCR; TCRdb keeps in-frame clones, though not all of them. The data show around 310,000 clones, 90% seen once. The receptor comes from a woman in her thirties with COVID-19, enrolled during active disease. The sequenced material came from peripheral blood.

The CDR3 coding sequence is TGTGCCAGCAGCTACGGACAGGGGAACTCACCCCTCCACTTT. It specifies CASSYGQGNSPLHF. The chain combines TRBV9 with TRBJ1-6; TRBD1 aligns across 9 bases. The CDR3 runs 14 residues. The junction had 6 bases not matched to a gene; V was cut back by 4 bases and J by 10 bases. In germline, CDR1 is SGDLS, CDR2 YYNGEE. Filled out from reference TRBV9 and TRBJ1-6, the complete variable domain reads DSGVTQTPKHLITATGQRVTLRCSPRSGDLSVYWYQQSLDQGLQFLIQYYNGEERAKGNILERFSAQQFPDLHSELNLSSLELGDSALYFCASSYGQGNSPLHFGNGTRLTVT.